This T cell receptor beta chain was identified in a study of cytomegalovirus exposure and HLA in healthy donors. A multiplex PCR was run with 60 Vbeta primers and 13 Jbeta primers. Method: immunoSEQ multiplex PCR; TCRdb's copy keeps in-frame clones and lacks some. The sample contains approximately 160,000 clones, more than 80% of which appear only once. There are 16 residues in the CDR3. V was clipped by 3 bases and J by 3 bases, with 17 bases between them. Germline CDR1 is SGDLS and CDR2 is YYNGEE. The genes are TRBV9 and TRBJ2-3, with TRBD2 as a possible D gene (6 bases). The sequencing sample was made of PBMCs. This clonotype was sampled from a man younger than 30 in good health and CMV-seronegative. CDR3 protein: CASSGTSSLGTDTQYF. The CDR3 DNA reads TGTGCCAGCAGCGGTACTAGCTCCTTGGGAACAGATACGCAGTATTTT.